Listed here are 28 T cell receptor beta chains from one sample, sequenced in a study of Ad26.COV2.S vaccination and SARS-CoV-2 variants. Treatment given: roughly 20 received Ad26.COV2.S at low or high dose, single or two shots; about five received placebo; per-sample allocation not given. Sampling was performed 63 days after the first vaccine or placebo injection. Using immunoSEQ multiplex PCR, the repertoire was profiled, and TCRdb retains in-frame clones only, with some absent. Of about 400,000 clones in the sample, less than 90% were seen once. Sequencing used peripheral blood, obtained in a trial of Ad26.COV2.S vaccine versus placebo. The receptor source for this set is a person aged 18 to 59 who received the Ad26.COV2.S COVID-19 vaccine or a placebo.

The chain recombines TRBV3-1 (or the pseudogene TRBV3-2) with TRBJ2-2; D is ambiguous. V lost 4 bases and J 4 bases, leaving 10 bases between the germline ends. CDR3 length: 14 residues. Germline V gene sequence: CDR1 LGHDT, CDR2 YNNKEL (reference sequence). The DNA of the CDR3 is TGTGCCAGCAGCCCCTCAAGAAGCACCGGGGAGCTGTTTTTT. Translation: CASSPSRSTGELFF.

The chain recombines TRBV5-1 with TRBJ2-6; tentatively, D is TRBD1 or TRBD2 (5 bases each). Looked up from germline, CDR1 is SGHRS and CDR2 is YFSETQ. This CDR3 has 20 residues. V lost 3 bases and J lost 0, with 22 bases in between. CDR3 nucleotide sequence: TGCGCCAGCAGCTGGGGACCGGGGCCAGGATCAGACTCTGGGGCCAACGTCCTGACTTTC. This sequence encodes CASSWGPGPGSDSGANVLTF.

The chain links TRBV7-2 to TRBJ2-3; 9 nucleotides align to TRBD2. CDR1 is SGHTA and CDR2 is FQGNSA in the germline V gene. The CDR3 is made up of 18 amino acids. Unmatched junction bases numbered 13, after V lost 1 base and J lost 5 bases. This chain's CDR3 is CASSLGGGAESRGDTQYF. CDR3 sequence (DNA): TGTGCCAGCAGCTTAGGCGGGGGGGCAGAGTCAAGGGGAGATACGCAGTATTTT.

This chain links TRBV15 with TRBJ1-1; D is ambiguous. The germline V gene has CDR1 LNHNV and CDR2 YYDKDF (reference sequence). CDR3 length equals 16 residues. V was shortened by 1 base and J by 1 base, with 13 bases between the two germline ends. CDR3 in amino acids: CATSRGRRWENTEAFF. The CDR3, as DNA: TGTGCCACCAGCAGAGGGAGAAGATGGGAGAACACTGAAGCTTTCTTT.

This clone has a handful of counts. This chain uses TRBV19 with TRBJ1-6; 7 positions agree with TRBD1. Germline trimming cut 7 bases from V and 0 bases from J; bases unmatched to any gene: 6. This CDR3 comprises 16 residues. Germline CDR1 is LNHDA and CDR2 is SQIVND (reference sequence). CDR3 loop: CASTHRGSSYNSPLHF. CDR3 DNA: TGTGCCAGTACCCACAGGGGAAGCTCCTATAATTCACCCCTCCACTTT.

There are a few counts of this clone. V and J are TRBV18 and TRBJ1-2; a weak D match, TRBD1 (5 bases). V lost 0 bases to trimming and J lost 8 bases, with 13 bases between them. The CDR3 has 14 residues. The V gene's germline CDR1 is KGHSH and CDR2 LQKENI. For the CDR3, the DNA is TGTGCCAGCTCACCACCCCCCCAGGGTGGCGGCTACACCTTC. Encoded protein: CASSPPPQGGGYTF.

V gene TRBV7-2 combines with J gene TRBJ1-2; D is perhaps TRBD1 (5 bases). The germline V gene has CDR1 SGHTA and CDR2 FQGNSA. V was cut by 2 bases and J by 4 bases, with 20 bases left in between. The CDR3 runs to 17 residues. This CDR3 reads CASSLSPSSGRPYGYTF. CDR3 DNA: TGTGCCAGCAGCTTAAGCCCCAGCTCGGGACGCCCCTATGGCTACACCTTC.

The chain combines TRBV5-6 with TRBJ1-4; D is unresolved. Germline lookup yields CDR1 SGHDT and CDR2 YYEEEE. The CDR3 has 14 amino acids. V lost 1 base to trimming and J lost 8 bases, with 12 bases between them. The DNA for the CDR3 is TGTGCCAGCAGCTTGCAAGGGTATAGGGAAAAACTGTTTTTT. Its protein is CASSLQGYREKLFF.

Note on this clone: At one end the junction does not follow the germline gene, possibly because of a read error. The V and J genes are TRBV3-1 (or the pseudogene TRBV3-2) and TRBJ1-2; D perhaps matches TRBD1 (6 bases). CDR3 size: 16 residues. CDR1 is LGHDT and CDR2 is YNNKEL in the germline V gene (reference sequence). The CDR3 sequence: CASRQGRSGPRGGYTF. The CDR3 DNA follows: TGTGCCAGCAGGCAAGGTCGATCGGGACCCAGGGGTGGCTACACCTTC.

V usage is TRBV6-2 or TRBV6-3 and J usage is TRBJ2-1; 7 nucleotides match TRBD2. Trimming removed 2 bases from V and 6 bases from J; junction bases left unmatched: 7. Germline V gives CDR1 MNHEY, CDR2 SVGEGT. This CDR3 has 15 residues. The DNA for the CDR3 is TGTGCCAGCAGTTACGCTAGCGGCCGGCTCAATGAGCAGTTCTTC. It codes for CASSYASGRLNEQFF.

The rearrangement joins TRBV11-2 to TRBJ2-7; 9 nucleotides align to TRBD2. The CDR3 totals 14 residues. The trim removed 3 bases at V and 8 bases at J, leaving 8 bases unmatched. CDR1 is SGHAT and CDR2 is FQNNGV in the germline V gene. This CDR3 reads CASSLTSGSGKQYF. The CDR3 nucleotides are TGTGCCAGCAGCTTGACTAGCGGAAGCGGTAAGCAGTACTTC.

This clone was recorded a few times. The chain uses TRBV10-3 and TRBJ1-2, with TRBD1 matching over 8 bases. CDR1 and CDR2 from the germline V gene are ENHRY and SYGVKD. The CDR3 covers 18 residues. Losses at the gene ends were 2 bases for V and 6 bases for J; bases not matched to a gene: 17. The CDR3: CAISELHSDEDRVNGYTF. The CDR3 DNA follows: TGTGCCATCAGTGAGCTCCACTCAGATGAGGACAGGGTCAATGGCTACACCTTC.

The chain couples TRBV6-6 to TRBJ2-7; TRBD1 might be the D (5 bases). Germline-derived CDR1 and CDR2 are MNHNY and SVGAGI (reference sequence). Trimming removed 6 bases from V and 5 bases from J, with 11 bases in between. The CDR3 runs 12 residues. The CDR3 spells CASSRDSNEQYF. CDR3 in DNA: TGTGCCAGCAGCCGCGACAGCAACGAGCAGTACTTC.

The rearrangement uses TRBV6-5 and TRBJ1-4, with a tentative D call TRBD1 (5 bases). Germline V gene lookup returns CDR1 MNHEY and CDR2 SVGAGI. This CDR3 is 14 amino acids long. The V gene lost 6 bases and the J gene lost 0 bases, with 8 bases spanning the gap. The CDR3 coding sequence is TGTGCCAGCAGAAGGGGTTCAACTAATGAAAAACTGTTTTTT. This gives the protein CASRRGSTNEKLFF.

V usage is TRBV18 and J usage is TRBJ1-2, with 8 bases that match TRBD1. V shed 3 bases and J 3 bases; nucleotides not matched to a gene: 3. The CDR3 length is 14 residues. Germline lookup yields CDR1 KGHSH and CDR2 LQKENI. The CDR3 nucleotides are TGTGCCAGCTCACCTCCGGGACAGGACTATGGCTACACCTTC. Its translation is CASSPPGQDYGYTF.

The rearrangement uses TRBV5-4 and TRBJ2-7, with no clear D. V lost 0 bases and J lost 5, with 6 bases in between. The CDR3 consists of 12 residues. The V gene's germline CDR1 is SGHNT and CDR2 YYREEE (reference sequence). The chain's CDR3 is CASSLDSNEQYF. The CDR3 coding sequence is TGTGCCAGCAGCTTGGACAGTAACGAGCAGTACTTC.

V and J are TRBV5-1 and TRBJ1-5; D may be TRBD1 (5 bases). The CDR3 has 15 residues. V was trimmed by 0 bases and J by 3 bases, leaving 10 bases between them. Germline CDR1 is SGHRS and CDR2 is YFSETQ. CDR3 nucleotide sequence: TGCGCCAGCAGCTTGGTTGGGGCCCTCAATCAGCCCCAGCATTTT. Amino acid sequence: CASSLVGALNQPQHF.

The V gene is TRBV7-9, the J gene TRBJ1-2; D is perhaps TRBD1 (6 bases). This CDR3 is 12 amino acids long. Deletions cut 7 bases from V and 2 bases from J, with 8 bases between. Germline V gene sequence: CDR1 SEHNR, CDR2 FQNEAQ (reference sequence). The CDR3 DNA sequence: TGTGCCAGCACACAGGGAAACTATGGCTACACCTTC. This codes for CASTQGNYGYTF.

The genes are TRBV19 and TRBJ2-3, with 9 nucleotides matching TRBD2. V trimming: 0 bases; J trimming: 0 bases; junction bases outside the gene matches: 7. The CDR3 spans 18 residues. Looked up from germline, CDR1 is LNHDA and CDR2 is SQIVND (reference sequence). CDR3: CASSIDDSGGLSTDTQYF. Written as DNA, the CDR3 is TGTGCCAGTAGTATAGATGATAGCGGGGGCCTGAGCACAGATACGCAGTATTTT. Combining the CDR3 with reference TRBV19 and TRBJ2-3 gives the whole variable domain DGGITQSPKYLFRKEGQNVTLSCEQNLNHDAMYWYRQDPGQGLRLIYYSQIVNDFQKGDIAEGYSVSREKKESFPLTVTSAQKNPTAFYLCASSIDDSGGLSTDTQYFGPGTRLTVL.

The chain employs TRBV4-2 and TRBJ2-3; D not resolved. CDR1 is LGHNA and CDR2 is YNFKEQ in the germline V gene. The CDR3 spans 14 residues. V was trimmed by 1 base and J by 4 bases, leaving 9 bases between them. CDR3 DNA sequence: TGTGCCAGCAGCCAAGTATTAGGTTCAGATACGCAGTATTTT. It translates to CASSQVLGSDTQYF.

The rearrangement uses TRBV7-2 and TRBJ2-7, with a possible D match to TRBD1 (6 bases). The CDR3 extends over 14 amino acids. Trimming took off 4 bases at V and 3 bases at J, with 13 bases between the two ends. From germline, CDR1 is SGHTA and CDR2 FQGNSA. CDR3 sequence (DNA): TGTGCCAGCAGCTCACAGGGAGAATACTACGAGCAGTACTTC. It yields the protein CASSSQGEYYEQYF.

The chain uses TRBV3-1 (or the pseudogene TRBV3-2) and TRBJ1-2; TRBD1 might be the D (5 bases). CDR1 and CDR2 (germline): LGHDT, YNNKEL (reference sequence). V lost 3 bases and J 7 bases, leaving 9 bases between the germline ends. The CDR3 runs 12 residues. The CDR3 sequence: CASSQDTRGYTF. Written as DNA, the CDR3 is TGTGCCAGCAGCCAGGACACTCGTGGCTACACCTTC.

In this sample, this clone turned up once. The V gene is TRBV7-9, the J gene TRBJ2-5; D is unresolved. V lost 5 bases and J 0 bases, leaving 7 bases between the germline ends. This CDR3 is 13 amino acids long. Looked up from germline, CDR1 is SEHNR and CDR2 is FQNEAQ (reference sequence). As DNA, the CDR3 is TGTGCCAGCAGCCTCCGGAACCAAGAGACCCAGTACTTC. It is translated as CASSLRNQETQYF. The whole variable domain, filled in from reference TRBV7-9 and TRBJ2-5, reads DTGVSQNPRHKITKRGQNVTFRCDPISEHNRLYWYRQTLGQGPEFLTYFQNEAQLEKSRLLSDRFSAERPKGSFSTLEIQRTEQGDSAMYLCASSLRNQETQYFGPGTRLLVL.

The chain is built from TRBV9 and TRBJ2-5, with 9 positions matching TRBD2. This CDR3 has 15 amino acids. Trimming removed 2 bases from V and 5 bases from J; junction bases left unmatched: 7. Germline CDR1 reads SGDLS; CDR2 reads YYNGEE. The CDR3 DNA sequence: TGTGCCAGCAGCGTGGCGGGGGGGCTCGAGGAGACCCAGTACTTC. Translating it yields CASSVAGGLEETQYF.

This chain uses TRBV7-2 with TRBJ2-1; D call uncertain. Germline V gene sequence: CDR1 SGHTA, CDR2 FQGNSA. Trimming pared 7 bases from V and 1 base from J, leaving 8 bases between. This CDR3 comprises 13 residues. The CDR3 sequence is CASKSESYNEQFF. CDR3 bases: TGTGCCAGCAAATCCGAGTCCTACAATGAGCAGTTCTTC.

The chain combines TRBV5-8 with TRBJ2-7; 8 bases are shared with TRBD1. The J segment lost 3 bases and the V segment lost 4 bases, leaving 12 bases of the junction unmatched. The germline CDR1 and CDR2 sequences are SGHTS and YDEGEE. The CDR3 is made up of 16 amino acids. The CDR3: CASSRLTGGSGYEQYF. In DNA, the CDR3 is TGTGCCAGCAGCAGACTAACAGGGGGGTCTGGCTACGAGCAGTACTTC.

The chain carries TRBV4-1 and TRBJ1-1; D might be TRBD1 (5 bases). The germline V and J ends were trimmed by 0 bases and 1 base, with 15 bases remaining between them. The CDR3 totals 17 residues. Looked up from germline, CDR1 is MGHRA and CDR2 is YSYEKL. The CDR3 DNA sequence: TGCGCCAGCAGCCAAGAAGGTCGAGGGGCCCCGAACACTGAAGCTTTCTTT. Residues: CASSQEGRGAPNTEAFF.

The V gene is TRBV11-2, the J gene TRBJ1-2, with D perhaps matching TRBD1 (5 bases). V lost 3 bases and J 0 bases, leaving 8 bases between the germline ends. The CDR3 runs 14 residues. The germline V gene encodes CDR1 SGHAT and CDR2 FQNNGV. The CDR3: CASSFDSSNYGYTF. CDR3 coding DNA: TGTGCCAGCAGCTTTGACAGTTCTAACTATGGCTACACCTTC.